This T cell receptor beta chain derives from a study of T-cell reconstitution after alpha-beta-depleted transplantation in children. Study-level points and caveats: A year post-transplant, T-cell counts and diversity derived mostly from newly produced T cells. Reports say that about two months after transplant, the alpha-beta T cells came out of several hundred graft clones that had expanded. Certain patients had high TCRbeta diversity at day 60, and it came from recipient T cells and thymic progenitors that survived.

Germline V CDR1 and CDR2: LGHDT, YNNKEL (reference sequence). V was trimmed by 5 bases and J by 0 bases, leaving 8 bases between them. The CDR3 loop spans 15 amino acids. The sample holds a few counts of this clonotype. Its antigen is still unknown. Construction of the TCRbeta library involved unique molecular identifiers. One entry per CDR3 protein results from TCRdb running MiXCR on the PCR reads. Among under 300,000 distinct CDR3 sequences listed, around a tenth were seen once. The receptor comes from a male patient aged 2 to 9 who had a stem cell transplant for chronic granulomatous disease, so the T cells may come from the graft donor. The chain carries TRBV3-1 and TRBJ2-6; TRBD2 is a possible D gene (5 bases). Sequenced here: peripheral blood, sampled 180 days after TCRalphabeta/CD19-depleted stem cell transplant. The CDR3 bases are TGTGCCAGCAGCACCACTAGCTCTGGGGCCAACGTCCTGACTTTC. Translated: CASSTTSSGANVLTF.